These T cell receptor beta chains were read from a single sample in a study of tumor and adjacent non-tumor tissue in lung cancer. TCRdb independently ran MiXCR on the multiplex PCR reads; one entry per CDR3 protein. The data contain tens of thousands of distinct CDR3 sequences, 65% to 80% of them singletons. Sample: distant non-tumor lung tissue. These receptors were taken from a man aged 60 to 69 with non-small cell lung cancer. The CDR3 runs from the conserved cysteine through the conserved F or W. D genes are given only for firm matches. Clone size is not always given. Where it is, it says once, few, many or a class for expanded clones.

NA,TRBV29-1,medium-sized,TRBJ2-7,14,TGCAGCGTTGTTGGCAGGGATAGGGCCTACGAGCAGTACTTC,CSVVGRDRAYEQYF
NA,TRBV10-2,medium-sized,TRBJ2-2,13,TGCGCCAGCAGAGCCCGGTCCTCCGGGGAGCTGTTTTTT,CASRARSSGELFF
NA,TRBV29-1,NA,TRBJ2-1,10,TGCAGCGTGTCGGCAGATGAGCACTTCTTC,CSVSADEHFF
NA,TRBV6-1,NA,TRBJ2-1,12,TGTGCCAACAGTGCAGGTTACAATGGGCAGTTCTTC,CANSAGYNGQFF
NA,TRBV4-1,NA,TRBJ1-1,13,TGCACCAGGAGCCAAGGTTCGTTCACTGAAGCTTTCTTT,CTRSQGSFTEAFF
NA,TRBV2,NA,TRBJ2-7,12,TGTGCCAGCTCCGGCAGGTCCTACGAGCAGTACTTC,CASSGRSYEQYF
NA,TRBV6-6,NA,TRBJ1-2,14,TGTGCCAGCGGGTCCTTCGACAGCACCTATGTATACACCTTC,CASGSFDSTYVYTF
NA,TRBV4-1,NA,TRBJ2-7,13,TGCGCCAGCAGCCGGACGCCAATGGGTGAGCAGTACTTC,CASSRTPMGEQYF
NA,TRBV19,NA,TRBJ1-1,14,TGTGCCAGTAGATTTAGAGGGACGAACGCTGAAGCTTTCTTT,CASRFRGTNAEAFF
TRBD1,TRBV29-1,many,TRBJ2-7,15,TGCAGCGCCAGGGACAGGGCTAAAGCAGGCCACGAGCAGTACTTC,CSARDRAKAGHEQYF
NA,TRBV6-5,NA,TRBJ1-1,16,TGTGTCAGCAGAATTAGTAGCGGGACAAAGAACACTGAAGCTTTCTTC,CVSRISSGTKNTEAFF
TRBD2,TRBV11-2,NA,TRBJ2-3,15,TGTGCCAGCACCGGACTAGCGGGAGTCCCAGATACACAGTATTTT,CASTGLAGVPDTQYF
TRBD2,TRBV23-1,few,TRBJ2-5,17,TGCGCCAGCACCGCGGTAGCGGGAGCGCTGTACCAAGAGACCCAGTACTTC,CASTAVAGALYQETQYF
TRBD2,TRBV29-1,NA,TRBJ2-1,15,TGCAGCGTTGAAGGACCTAGCGGGAGGGGAGGTGTGCAGTTCTTC,CSVEGPSGRGGVQFF
TRBD1,TRBV29-1,once,TRBJ2-7,14,TGCAGTGTTGTTTCCGTGACAGGGGCCTACGAGCATTACTTC,CSVVSVTGAYEHYF
NA,TRBV29-1,NA,TRBJ2-7,13,TGCAGCGTTGAAGGGAACGGAACCTGCGAGCAGTACTTC,CSVEGNGTCEQYF
NA,TRBV6-6,NA,TRBJ1-2,13,TGTGCCAGCAATATCGGCGGGGGTTATGGCTACACCTTC,CASNIGGGYGYTF
NA,TRBV6-2/TRBV6-3,once,TRBJ2-1,13,TGTGCCAGCAGACCCCGACGCATCAGTGAGCAGTTTTTC,CASRPRRISEQFF
TRBD2,TRBV4-1,NA,TRBJ2-1,16,TGCGCCAGCAGCGACTTACTAGCGGGAGGGCCAAGTGAGCAGTTCTTC,CASSDLLAGGPSEQFF
TRBD2,TRBV4-1,once,TRBJ2-4,17,TGCTCCGGCAGCTCGACTAGCGGGGAGGTTGGCAAAAACATTCAGTACTTC,CSGSSTSGEVGKNIQYF
NA,TRBV6-5,NA,TRBJ2-1,17,TGTGCCAGCAGTTATCAAGCTGGGGCAGGCGGAAGCCTTGAGCAGTTCTTC,CASSYQAGAGGSLEQFF
NA,TRBV5-6,many,TRBJ2-2,14,TGTGCCAGCAGCTTGGGCCAACAGGGCGGACAGCTGTTTTTT,CASSLGQQGGQLFF
TRBD1,TRBV29-1,NA,TRBJ2-3,14,TGCAGCGTCACAGGGGCCTTTATCACAGATACTCAATATTTT,CSVTGAFITDTQYF